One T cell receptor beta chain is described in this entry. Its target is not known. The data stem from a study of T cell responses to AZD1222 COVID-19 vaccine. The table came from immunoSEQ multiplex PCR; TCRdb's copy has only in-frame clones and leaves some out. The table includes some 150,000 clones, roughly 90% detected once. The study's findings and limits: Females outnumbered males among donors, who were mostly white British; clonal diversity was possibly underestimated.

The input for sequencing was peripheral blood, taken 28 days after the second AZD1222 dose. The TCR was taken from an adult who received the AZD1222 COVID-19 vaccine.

The CDR3 DNA reads TGTGCCAGCAGTTTAATCGGGGGAAGAACTGAAGCTTTCTTT. Residues: CASSLIGGRTEAFF. The rearrangement uses TRBV28 and TRBJ1-1; D is possibly TRBD1 (5 bases). CDR1 is MDHEN, CDR2 SYDVKM, per germline. The CDR3 is 14 amino acids. Trimming removed 2 bases at V and 5 bases at J, with 12 bases between.